Shown below are 19 T cell receptor beta chains from a single sample sequenced in a study of blood T cell repertoires in COVID-19. Libraries were prepared by immunoSEQ multiplex PCR; TCRdb keeps only in-frame clonotypes and omits some of them. The profile shows 120,000 to 150,000 clones, about 83% of them singletons. The material sequenced was PBMCs or T cells enriched from blood (not recorded which). Receptors were obtained from a woman in her fifties or sixties with acute COVID-19.

As for this clone: A read error may produce the germline difference seen at one junction end. This chain uses TRBV7-7 with TRBJ1-2, with 12 bases aligning to TRBD1. This CDR3 region has 14 residues. The germline CDR1 and CDR2 sequences are SSHAT and FNYEAQ (reference sequence). The CDR3 reads CASSRGQGALGYTF. In DNA form, the CDR3 reads TGTGCTAGCAGCCGGGGACAGGGGGCGCTTGGCTACACCTTC.

This clone was seen a few times. The chain couples TRBV5-1 to TRBJ2-1; 7 bases fit TRBD2. The germline CDR1 and CDR2 sequences are SGHRS and YFSETQ. The ends lost 0 bases at V and 5 bases at J; junction bases unmatched: 8. This CDR3 comprises 16 residues. CDR3 nucleotides: TGCGCCAGCAGCTTGGAATCTGGGAGGGAAAACAATGAGCAGTTCTTC. It is translated as CASSLESGRENNEQFF.

This clone was counted a few times. The V and J genes are TRBV23-1 and TRBJ2-2; TRBD2 might be the D (5 bases). TRBV23-1 is filed as an ORF, its function uncertain. V was shortened by 3 bases and J by 0 bases, with 11 bases between the two germline ends. This CDR3 region has 16 residues. CDR3: CASSHGLSANTGELFF. The DNA for the CDR3 is TGCGCCAGCAGTCACGGACTGTCCGCGAACACCGGGGAGCTGTTTTTT.

This sequence joins TRBV9 and TRBJ2-5; 11 bases match TRBD2. CDR1 and CDR2 from the germline V gene are SGDLS and YYNGEE. The V segment lost 4 bases and the J segment 4 bases; nucleotides outside the gene matches: 6. The CDR3 covers 15 residues. CDR3 DNA: TGTGCCAGCAGCCCCCTAGCGGGAGGTCGAGAGACCCAGTACTTC. It is translated as CASSPLAGGRETQYF.

The V gene is TRBV19, the J gene TRBJ2-7; D might be TRBD1 (5 bases). The germline V gene has CDR1 LNHDA and CDR2 SQIVND (reference sequence). Trimming pared 6 bases from V and 5 bases from J, leaving 11 bases between. There are 12 residues in the CDR3. For the CDR3, the DNA is TGTGCCAGTAGCGCAGGGTTCCACGAGCAGTACTTC. It codes for CASSAGFHEQYF.

The chain recombines TRBV19 with TRBJ1-5; D ambiguous. Germline V lookup: CDR1 LNHDA, CDR2 SQIVND (reference sequence). The CDR3 is 14 residues long. V gave up 10 bases and J gave up 6 bases, with 19 bases separating them. The DNA for the CDR3 is TGTGCCACTAGAGGGCGGGCCGGGCGTCAGCCCCAGCATTTT. It is translated as CATRGRAGRQPQHF.

This clone was counted a single time. The chain joins TRBV7-9 to TRBJ2-1; possibly TRBD2 for D (6 bases). Germline CDR1 SEHNR, CDR2 FQNEAQ (reference sequence). The CDR3 spans 15 residues. The V end lost 0 bases, the J end lost 4 bases, and 10 bases lay between the germline ends. CDR3 loop: CASSLAGGKYNEQFF. The CDR3 DNA follows: TGTGCCAGCAGCTTAGCCGGCGGGAAGTACAATGAGCAGTTCTTC.

The J gene is TRBJ2-5, the V gene TRBV9; TRBD1 might be the D (6 bases). CDR1 is SGDLS, CDR2 YYNGEE, per germline. CDR3 length: 11 amino acids. Trimming cost V 4 bases and J 9 bases, with 10 bases left between them. CDR3 DNA sequence: TGTGCCAGCAGCTCAGGGGCGGCCCAGTACTTC. Translation: CASSSGAAQYF.

In this sample, this clone turned up once. CDR3 sequence (DNA): TGTGCCAGCAGTTTGGAGGGACTCGGAGATACGCAGTATTTT. This gives the protein CASSLEGLGDTQYF. The rearrangement joins TRBV27 to TRBJ2-3; D perhaps matches TRBD2 (6 bases). Trimming removed 3 bases at V and 5 bases at J, with 12 bases between. This CDR3 spans 14 amino acids. CDR1 is MNHEY and CDR2 is SMNVEV in the germline V gene (reference sequence).

This rearrangement joins TRBV28 to TRBJ1-6, with 7 bases matching TRBD1. V was clipped by 0 bases and J by 9 bases; unmatched bases: 5. Germline V CDR1 and CDR2: MDHEN, SYDVKM. CDR3 length equals 15 residues. DNA of the CDR3: TGTGCCAGCAGTTTATGGGGGGACAGTCTTTCACCCCTCCACTTT. Translation: CASSLWGDSLSPLHF.

This chain uses TRBV7-8 with TRBJ2-5; D is unclear. Looked up from germline, CDR1 is SGHVS and CDR2 is FQNEAQ. V lost 2 bases to trimming and J lost 4 bases, with 14 bases between them. The CDR3 is made up of 15 amino acids. CDR3 coding DNA: TGTGCCAGCAGCTTAAAACAGCTCTCACGAGAGACCCAGTACTTC. This encodes CASSLKQLSRETQYF.

The rearrangement uses TRBV7-3 and TRBJ2-1; 12 positions match TRBD2. The CDR3 is made up of 15 amino acids. Losses at the gene ends were 1 base for V and 10 bases for J; bases not matched to a gene: 5. CDR1 and CDR2 (germline): SGHTA, FQGTGA. CDR3 amino acids: CASSLRVTSGSEQFF. The CDR3 DNA is TGTGCCAGCAGCTTAAGGGTGACTAGCGGGAGCGAGCAGTTCTTC.

The rearrangement joins TRBV7-2 to TRBJ1-4; TRBD1 agrees at 9 bases. CDR1 and CDR2 from the germline V gene are SGHTA and FQGNSA. Germline trimming cut 5 bases from V and 8 bases from J; bases unmatched to any gene: 6. This CDR3 contains 14 residues. The CDR3 region has the DNA TGTGCCAGCAGCGTGACAGGGGGGGTAGAAAAACTGTTTTTT. Protein sequence: CASSVTGGVEKLFF.

The gene calls are TRBV7-2 and TRBJ1-2; no clear D. This CDR3 has 13 residues. Germline V lookup: CDR1 SGHTA, CDR2 FQGNSA. V lost 2 bases and J 5 bases, leaving 9 bases between the germline ends. The CDR3 DNA reads TGTGCCAGCAGCTTAAACCCTAGGTATGGCTACACCTTC. Its protein is CASSLNPRYGYTF.

The chain has TRBV5-1 and TRBJ1-3; TRBD1 agrees at 12 bases. The CDR3 runs to 16 residues. Germline V CDR1 and CDR2: SGHRS, YFSETQ. J lost 3 bases, V lost 4 bases, and 5 bases had no gene match. DNA of the CDR3: TGCGCCAGCAGCGGGGGACAGGGGGCGTTTGGAAACACCATATATTTT. It is translated as CASSGGQGAFGNTIYF. The entire variable domain, with the rest obtained from reference TRBV5-1 and TRBJ1-3, is as follows: KAGVTQTPRYLIKTRGQQVTLSCSPISGHRSVSWYQQTPGQGLQFLFEYFSETQRNKGNFPGRFSGRQFSNSRSEMNVSTLELGDSALYLCASSGGQGAFGNTIYFGEGSWLTVV.

This clone was counted only a few times. The CDR3 DNA is TGTGCCACCTCGGGCCTAGCGGGAGGGGAGGTTGGGGAAGAGACCCAGTACTTC. Protein sequence: CATSGLAGGEVGEETQYF. V is TRBV15 and J is TRBJ2-5, with 12 bases aligning to TRBD2. The CDR3 is 18 residues long. Germline assignment: CDR1 LNHNV and CDR2 YYDKDF (reference sequence). V lost 8 bases and J lost 3; bases outside the gene matches: 16.

The chain joins TRBV3-1 (or the pseudogene TRBV3-2) to TRBJ1-1; 7 nucleotides match TRBD1. V lost 5 bases to trimming and J lost 0 bases; unmatched junction nucleotides: 6. This CDR3 region has 15 residues. Germline V gives CDR1 LGHDT, CDR2 YNNKEL (reference sequence). The CDR3, as DNA: TGTGCCAGCAGCGGGACAGACGGTATGAACACTGAAGCTTTCTTT. It encodes CASSGTDGMNTEAFF.

The V gene is TRBV13, the J gene TRBJ2-3, with 7 nucleotides matching TRBD2. V was clipped by 5 bases and J by 2 bases; unmatched bases: 10. This CDR3 contains 16 residues. Germline CDR1 is PRHDT and CDR2 is FYEKMQ (reference sequence). In DNA, the CDR3 is TGTGCCAGCAGCACCAAGCTAGCGGCCAACACAGATACGCAGTATTTT. Translation: CASSTKLAANTDTQYF.

The chain joins TRBV11-2 to TRBJ2-7, with D tentatively TRBD1 (6 bases). The germline V gene has CDR1 SGHAT and CDR2 FQNNGV. V lost 0 bases to trimming and J lost 9 bases, with 21 bases between them. The CDR3 is made up of 16 amino acids. CDR3 loop: CASSLEPTGFQGGQYF. CDR3 nucleotide sequence: TGTGCCAGCAGCTTAGAACCGACAGGCTTCCAGGGTGGGCAGTACTTC.